A selection of T cell receptor beta chains follows, all from one sample in a study of blood T cell repertoires in COVID-19. Clones were read by immunoSEQ multiplex PCR, and TCRdb kept only the in-frame ones, dropping some. This sample has under 250,000 clones; roughly four fifths occur once, and the top ten carry approximately 1.3%. The sequencing input was PBMCs or T cells enriched from blood (not recorded which). These receptor sequences come from a woman aged 40 to 49 with acute COVID-19. CDR3s include the opening cysteine and the closing phenylalanine or tryptophan. The order of the fields is V gene, J gene, D gene, clone size, CDR3 length, CDR3 protein, CDR3 DNA. D genes are given only for firm matches. Not every row has a clone size; where given, it reads once, few, many or a size class.

TRBV5-4	TRBJ2-2	-	-	15	CASRSQGFGTGELFF	TGTGCCAGCAGGTCTCAGGGGTTTGGCACCGGGGAGCTGTTTTTT
TRBV5-1	TRBJ2-2	TRBD2	few	16	CASSQTSGIGTGELFF	TGCGCCAGCAGCCAGACTAGCGGGATCGGCACCGGGGAGCTGTTTTTT
TRBV7-2	TRBJ1-2	-	-	16	CASSLGGAEAKSGYTF	TGTGCCAGCAGCTTAGGGGGAGCAGAGGCAAAAAGTGGCTACACCTTC
TRBV19	TRBJ2-7	-	-	14	CASSIARAFDEQYF	TGTGCCAGTAGTATAGCCAGGGCTTTCGACGAGCAGTACTTC
TRBV5-6	TRBJ2-5	-	-	15	CASSPPSGSRGTQYF	TGTGCCAGCAGCCCACCAAGCGGGTCCCGGGGGACCCAGTACTTC
TRBV5-6	TRBJ2-1	TRBD1	-	18	CASSLRPQGTGSYNEQFF	TGTGCCAGCAGCTTGCGCCCCCAGGGGACAGGCTCCTACAATGAGCAGTTCTTC
TRBV15	TRBJ2-2	TRBD2	-	15	CATSNRLAGGGELFF	TGTGCCACCAGCAACCGACTAGCGGGAGGCGGGGAGCTGTTTTTT
TRBV5-1	TRBJ2-1	-	-	16	CASSPARASEGYEQFF	TGCGCCAGCAGCCCGGCGAGGGCGTCGGAGGGGTATGAGCAGTTCTTC
TRBV29-1	TRBJ1-2	-	few	13	CSVRAGFSNGYTF	TGCAGCGTCCGGGCGGGGTTTTCAAATGGCTACACCTTC
TRBV19	TRBJ2-4	TRBD1	many	19	CASSHRGALGSVAKNIQYF	TGTGCCAGTAGCCACAGGGGGGCGTTAGGTTCTGTGGCCAAAAACATTCAGTACTTC
TRBV7-3	TRBJ2-1	TRBD1	-	15	CASSPGQGADNEQFF	TGTGCCAGCAGCCCGGGACAGGGTGCGGACAATGAGCAGTTCTTC
TRBV18	TRBJ2-5	-	-	13	CASSLSRRETQYF	TGTGCCAGCTCCCTATCCCGGCGGGAGACCCAGTACTTC
TRBV5-1	TRBJ1-1	-	-	17	CASSLGSAPRRNTEAFF	TGCGCCAGCAGCTTGGGGTCGGCCCCCCGGAGGAACACTGAAGCTTTCTTT
TRBV4-1	TRBJ1-3	-	-	15	CASSQASRGGNTIYF	TGCGCCAGCAGCCAAGCTTCCAGGGGTGGAAACACCATATATTTT
TRBV11-2	TRBJ2-5	-	-	15	CASSLGGRTQETQYF	TGTGCCAGCAGCTTAGGGGGGAGGACACAAGAGACCCAGTACTTC
TRBV9	TRBJ2-1	TRBD1	-	15	CASSVGQGSYNEQFF	TGTGCCAGCAGCGTGGGACAGGGCTCCTACAATGAGCAGTTCTTC
TRBV5-8	TRBJ1-5	-	-	14	CASSLEPGRGPQHF	TGTGCCAGCAGCTTGGAACCCGGAAGGGGGCCCCAGCATTTT
TRBV4-1	TRBJ1-1	-	-	17	CASSQKGTGPQVSEAFF	TGCGCCAGCAGCCAAAAGGGTACCGGGCCACAGGTATCTGAAGCTTTCTTT
TRBV3-1/TRBV3-2	TRBJ2-1	TRBD2	-	18	CASSQDLSGSRSYNEQFF	TGTGCCAGCAGCCAAGACCTTAGCGGGAGCAGATCCTACAATGAGCAGTTCTTC
TRBV25-1	TRBJ2-5	-	-	16	CASSERYRAMTKTQYF	TGTGCCAGCAGTGAAAGGTACAGGGCCATGACGAAGACCCAGTACTTC
TRBV7-6	TRBJ1-3	-	-	15	CASSLALGSGNTIYF	TGTGCCAGCAGCTTAGCGCTCGGCTCTGGAAACACCATATATTTT
TRBV7-2	TRBJ2-2	-	-	13	CASTRQTTGELFF	TGTGCCAGCACCCGACAGACCACCGGGGAGCTGTTTTTT
TRBV4-1	TRBJ2-1	TRBD2	-	17	CASSQVRSSGPYNEQFF	TGCGCCAGCAGCCAAGTCCGCTCTAGCGGACCATACAATGAGCAGTTCTTC
TRBV11-2	TRBJ1-2	-	-	13	CASSPGSNYGYTF	TGTGCCAGCAGCCCGGGTTCTAACTATGGCTACACCTTC
TRBV4-2	TRBJ1-2	TRBD1	-	17	CASSQYLGTGLNYGYTF	TGTGCCAGCAGCCAGTACCTGGGGACAGGCCTAAACTATGGCTACACCTTC
TRBV11-2	TRBJ2-5	TRBD2	-	16	CASSPATSGGEETQYF	TGTGCCAGCAGCCCAGCGACTAGCGGGGGGGAGGAGACCCAGTACTTC
TRBV30	TRBJ1-1	-	-	15	CAWSPLRVGNTEAFF	TGTGCCTGGAGTCCTCTCCGGGTGGGGAACACTGAAGCTTTCTTT
TRBV18	TRBJ2-3	TRBD1	-	15	CASSPGQGGTDTQYF	TGTGCCAGCTCACCGGGACAGGGCGGGACAGATACGCAGTATTTT
TRBV12-3/TRBV12-4	TRBJ2-1	-	once	12	CASSLRGSEQFF	TGTGCCAGCAGTTTAAGGGGAAGTGAGCAGTTCTTC
TRBV6-5	TRBJ2-7	-	-	12	CASSQAGYEQYF	TGTGCCAGCAGCCAGGCAGGCTACGAGCAGTACTTC
TRBV18	TRBJ2-2	-	-	17	CASSPPTGPRGAGELFF	TGTGCCAGCTCACCACCGACGGGCCCCAGGGGTGCCGGGGAGCTGTTTTTT
TRBV6-5	TRBJ2-7	-	once	13	CASTSLSSYEQYF	TGTGCCAGCACCTCCCTCAGCTCCTACGAGCAGTACTTC
TRBV5-1	TRBJ2-1	TRBD2	-	14	CASSPGGSVDEQFF	TGCGCCAGCAGCCCGGGGGGTAGTGTGGATGAGCAGTTCTTC
TRBV29-1	TRBJ1-2	-	-	12	CSVRNSKYGYTF	TGCAGCGTACGGAACAGCAAGTATGGCTACACCTTC
TRBV7-9	TRBJ1-3	-	-	17	CASSLAEARSSGNTIYF	TGTGCCAGCAGCTTAGCAGAGGCCCGATCCTCTGGAAACACCATATATTTT
TRBV18	TRBJ1-2	TRBD1	-	15	CASSPHPDRVNGYTF	TGTGCCAGCTCACCACACCCGGACAGGGTCAATGGCTACACCTTC
TRBV29-1	TRBJ2-5	-	-	10	CSVVEETQYF	TGCAGCGTTGTCGAGGAGACCCAGTACTTC
TRBV19	TRBJ2-7	-	-	14	CASSRMQGTYEQYF	TGTGCCAGTAGTAGGATGCAGGGTACCTACGAGCAGTACTTC
TRBV30	TRBJ1-5	-	-	15	CAWSSGTRPDQPQHF	TGTGCCTGGAGTTCCGGGACACGACCAGATCAGCCCCAGCATTTT
TRBV30	TRBJ1-2	-	-	11	CAWNFAGGYTF	TGTGCCTGGAACTTCGCCGGTGGCTACACCTTC
TRBV5-1	TRBJ1-2	TRBD1	-	16	CASSLETGPLAYGYTF	TGCGCCAGCAGCTTGGAGACAGGGCCTTTAGCCTATGGCTACACCTTC
TRBV2	TRBJ1-4	-	once	12	CASSGGGEKLFF	TGTGCCAGCAGCGGGGGGGGTGAAAAACTGTTTTTT
TRBV30	TRBJ1-1	TRBD1	once	13	CAWRLTGSGQAFF	TGTGCCTGGAGGTTGACAGGGTCCGGTCAAGCTTTCTTT
TRBV3-1/TRBV3-2	TRBJ2-5	-	-	14	CASSQGLYQETQYF	TGTGCCAGCAGCCAAGGACTCTACCAAGAGACCCAGTACTTC
TRBV6-5	TRBJ2-3	-	-	13	CASVDYFTDTQYF	TGTGCCAGCGTAGACTACTTCACAGATACGCAGTATTTT
TRBV7-9	TRBJ1-2	TRBD1	-	17	CASSLAAWGTGGRGYTF	TGTGCCAGCAGCTTAGCGGCCTGGGGGACAGGGGGCCGGGGCTACACCTTC
TRBV7-9	TRBJ1-3	-	-	16	CASSFETGSSGNTIYF	TGTGCCAGCAGCTTCGAGACAGGCTCGTCCGGAAACACCATATATTTT
TRBV5-1	TRBJ2-4	TRBD1	-	16	CASSPGQGSAKNIQYF	TGCGCCAGCAGCCCGGGACAGGGGAGCGCCAAAAACATTCAGTACTTC
TRBV19	TRBJ1-5	-	-	17	CASSPPGGRADNQPQHF	TGTGCCAGTAGTCCCCCGGGGGGTCGGGCGGACAATCAGCCCCAGCATTTT
TRBV10-3	TRBJ1-5	-	-	15	CAISEATGVTQPQHF	TGTGCCATCAGTGAGGCCACAGGAGTTACTCAGCCCCAGCATTTT
TRBV2	TRBJ1-6	TRBD1	-	16	CASSGQGLSSNSPLHF	TGTGCCAGCAGCGGACAGGGGTTGAGTAGTAATTCACCCCTCCACTTT
TRBV28	TRBJ1-6	TRBD1	-	15	CASSGGTGSNSPLHF	TGTGCCAGCAGTGGAGGGACAGGGAGTAATTCACCCCTCCACTTT
TRBV5-4	TRBJ2-7	TRBD2	-	14	CASRIGTSGAEQYF	TGTGCCAGCAGGATAGGGACTAGCGGTGCCGAGCAGTACTTC
TRBV10-1	TRBJ2-6	-	-	15	CASSADSSGANVLTF	TGCGCCAGCAGCGCGGACAGTTCCGGGGCCAACGTCCTGACTTTC
TRBV9	TRBJ2-3	TRBD1	-	19	CASSVGGTGRGLSTDTQYF	TGTGCCAGCAGCGTAGGGGGGACAGGGAGGGGTCTTAGCACAGATACGCAGTATTTT
TRBV15	TRBJ2-4	-	-	14	CATSSAVSDDIQYF	TGTGCCACCAGCAGTGCAGTGAGCGATGACATTCAGTACTTC